This passage covers 15 T cell receptor beta chains from one sample sequenced in a study of OX40 agonist ivuxolimab in advanced cancers. Sequencing was performed with immunoSEQ multiplex PCR; in TCRdb, only in-frame clones are kept and a portion is missing. The sample lists some 25,000 clones, around 80% occurring once. Sequenced material: CD4+ or CD8+ T cells sorted from blood, taken in a trial of the OX40 agonist ivuxolimab. The source is an adult with an advanced solid tumor such as melanoma, head and neck, liver or kidney cancer.

The chain recombines TRBV7-9 with TRBJ2-7, with TRBD1 matching over 8 bases. The trim removed 4 bases at V and 2 bases at J, leaving 10 bases unmatched. Germline V gene data show CDR1 as SEHNR and CDR2 as FQNEAQ (reference sequence). The CDR3 spans 16 residues. CDR3 coding DNA: TGTGCCAGCAGCTCCCTAGCTGGACAGGGTCCCTACGAGCAGTACTTC. This sequence encodes CASSSLAGQGPYEQYF.

The V gene is TRBV6-5, the J gene TRBJ2-2, with D uncertain. Trimming removed 4 bases from V and 0 bases from J, with 9 bases in between. Germline values: CDR1 MNHEY, CDR2 SVGAGI. CDR3 size: 15 residues. CDR3 protein: CASSFEGPNTGELFF. As DNA, the CDR3 is TGTGCCAGCAGTTTTGAAGGGCCGAACACCGGGGAGCTGTTTTTT.

This clone was seen just once. The chain has TRBV29-1 and TRBJ2-1, with D possibly being TRBD2 (6 bases). The CDR3 consists of 13 residues. Per the germline V gene, CDR1 is SQVTM and CDR2 is ANQGSEA. V was cut by 7 bases and J by 1 base, with 11 bases left in between. The CDR3 protein is CSGEDGSYNEQFF. The CDR3 DNA reads TGCAGCGGGGAGGATGGGTCCTACAATGAGCAGTTCTTC.

CDR3 loop: CASSRRDRGTTEAFF. The CDR3 coding sequence is TGTGCCAGCAGCCGCCGGGACAGGGGGACCACTGAAGCTTTCTTT. The V call is TRBV14, the J call TRBJ1-1; TRBD1 aligns across 11 bases. In germline, CDR1 is SGHDN, CDR2 FVKESK. This CDR3 is built from 15 residues. The junction had 5 bases not matched to a gene; V was cut back by 4 bases and J by 4 bases.

As DNA, the CDR3 is TGTGCCAGCAGTTTATTCCAGACAGGGCCCCGCTACGAGCAGTACTTC. Protein product: CASSLFQTGPRYEQYF. The chain joins TRBV27 to TRBJ2-7; 7 positions match TRBD1. This CDR3 region has 16 residues. From germline, CDR1 is MNHEY and CDR2 SMNVEV (reference sequence). V lost 1 base, J lost 3 bases, and 9 bases stayed unmatched.

This clone is medium-sized within its sample. The V gene is TRBV6-6, the J gene TRBJ2-5; possibly TRBD1 for D (5 bases). CDR3 size: 15 residues. The germline CDR1 and CDR2 sequences are MNHNY and SVGAGI (reference sequence). The ends were cut back, 2 bases at V and 2 bases at J, with 12 bases in the middle. CDR3 sequence (DNA): TGTGCCAGCAGTTACGAGAGGACAAGACAAGAGACCCAGTACTTC. Residues: CASSYERTRQETQYF.

This chain joins TRBV6-1 and TRBJ2-7; D gene uncertain. The V and J ends lost 8 bases and 4 bases respectively, with 6 bases between them. Germline lookup yields CDR1 MNHNS and CDR2 SASEGT. The CDR3 contains 10 residues. CDR3 sequence: CASSIYEQYF. CDR3 in DNA: TGTGCCAGCTCGATTTACGAGCAGTACTTC.

The chain couples TRBV15 to TRBJ2-7; the D is unclear. V lost 0 bases to trimming and J lost 7 bases, with 7 bases between them. This CDR3 is 12 amino acids long. Germline V gene data show CDR1 as LNHNV and CDR2 as YYDKDF (reference sequence). The CDR3 protein is CATSREGLEQYF. CDR3 nucleotides: TGTGCCACCAGCAGAGAAGGCCTAGAGCAGTACTTC. The variable domain in full, completed from reference TRBV15 and TRBJ2-7, reads DAMVIQNPRYQVTQFGKPVTLSCSQTLNHNVMYWYQQKSSQAPKLLFHYYDKDFNNEADTPDNFQSRRPNTSFCFLDIRSPGLGDTAMYLCATSREGLEQYFGPGTRLTVT.

In its sample, this clone was seen once. The gene calls are TRBV20-1 and TRBJ1-1; a weak D match, TRBD1 (6 bases). The V and J ends lost 2 bases and 7 bases respectively, with 8 bases between them. In germline, CDR1 is DFQATT, CDR2 SNEGSKA (reference sequence). This CDR3 spans 11 amino acids. The DNA of the CDR3 is TGCAGTGCTAGAAGGGGGGGTGAAGCTTTCTTT. Protein product: CSARRGGEAFF.

V is TRBV4-1 and J is TRBJ1-6, with D possibly being TRBD1 (6 bases). The CDR3 is made up of 17 amino acids. Trimming took off 0 bases at V and 5 bases at J, with 14 bases between the two ends. Per the germline V gene, CDR1 is MGHRA and CDR2 is YSYEKL. The CDR3 DNA follows: TGCGCCAGCAGCCAAGATTCCTTGGGACAAAATAATTCACCCCTCCACTTT. It encodes CASSQDSLGQNNSPLHF.

Of note for this clone: This sample also contains other DNA sequences that code for the same CDR3. This chain joins TRBV6-5 and TRBJ2-5; TRBD2 matches 8 bases. V lost 2 bases to trimming and J lost 5 bases; unmatched junction nucleotides: 4. Germline lookup yields CDR1 MNHEY and CDR2 SVGAGI. The CDR3 consists of 14 residues. DNA of the CDR3: TGTGCCAGCAGTTACAGCGGGGGACGTGAGACCCAGTACTTC. Translated, it gives CASSYSGGRETQYF.

V usage is TRBV29-1 and J usage is TRBJ1-2; D unclear. The CDR3 totals 12 residues. Per germline, CDR1 SQVTM and CDR2 ANQGSEA. V was cut by 1 base and J by 8 bases, with 11 bases left in between. In DNA, the CDR3 is TGCAGCGTTGAAGTGGGATCCTTGGGCTACACCTTC. It is translated as CSVEVGSLGYTF.

The chain uses TRBV6-5 and TRBJ2-1, with D tentatively TRBD2 (7 bases). CDR1 and CDR2 (germline): MNHEY, SVGAGI. Trimming cost V 7 bases and J 7 bases, with 20 bases left between them. The CDR3 runs 15 residues. The CDR3 loop reads CASTRGIGGKNEQFF. DNA for the CDR3: TGTGCCAGCACCAGGGGCATCGGGGGGAAGAATGAGCAGTTCTTC.

The chain uses TRBV21-1 and TRBJ2-2. TRBV21-1 is a known pseudogene. This CDR3 comprises 13 residues. The CDR3 nucleotides read TGTGCCAGCAGCAAGTCGAACACCGGGGAGCTGTTTTTT. Its translation: CASSKSNTGELFF.

V and J are TRBV7-3 and TRBJ1-1; weak D call: TRBD1 (5 bases). The V end was cut by 5 bases, the J end by 0 bases, with 16 bases between. This CDR3 has 16 residues. Germline V CDR1 and CDR2: SGHTA, FQGTGA. CDR3 loop: CASSRDSPLMNTEAFF. DNA for the CDR3: TGTGCCAGCAGCAGAGACAGTCCTCTCATGAACACTGAAGCTTTCTTT.